The entry below gives a single T cell receptor (beta chain) sequence along with its context. The target antigen is unknown. This CDR3 is built from 15 residues. Germline V CDR1 and CDR2: MGHDK, SYGVNS. This sample was taken from a study of T cells expressing NK-cell markers. Study in general: It was sorted CD3+CD56-NKG2C+, CD3+CD56+NKG2C- and CD3+CD56+NKG2C+ T cells that provided the TCR beta repertoires. Seven HCMV-seropositive donors and one seronegative donor made up the eight sequenced donors. Whole-study results and caveats: Expanded NKG2C+ T cell clones had unclear HCMV specificity. A range of roughly 1.0-7.0% of CD8+ T cells consisted of dominant NKG2C+ clonotypes in roughly 6 donors.

TCRdb processed the 5' RACE reads again and assigns one entry to each CDR3 protein, with no DNA. This sample's table has about half a million distinct CDR3 sequences. The specimen sequenced was blood T cells: a sorted CD56 or NKG2C T cell subset, CD4+ or CD8+ T cells, or bulk PBMC T cells (not recorded which). The sequence was obtained from a woman in her fifties or sixties in good health. The chain carries TRBV25-1 and TRBJ1-1; the D gene TCRdb calls, TRBD1, cannot be checked with no DNA. This CDR3 is CATNSRTGMNTEAFF.